These 17 T cell receptor beta chains originate from one sample sequenced in a study of blood T cell repertoires in COVID-19. Using immunoSEQ multiplex PCR, the repertoire was profiled, and TCRdb retains in-frame clones only, with some absent. The sample holds about 110,000 clones, about 64% seen once. Sequenced: peripheral blood. These receptors all come from a human donor with acute or convalescent COVID-19. The donor label of this sample is uncertain.

This chain links TRBV9 with TRBJ2-4, with D possibly matching TRBD1 (7 bases). The length of the CDR3 is 15 residues. CDR1 is SGDLS, CDR2 YYNGEE, per germline. With 4 bases removed from V and 11 bases from J, the gap between germline ends came to 22 bases. CDR3 DNA sequence: TGTGCCAGCAGCTTTAGTAAGGGGGCGGAGGGGGTTCAGTACTTC. This translates into CASSFSKGAEGVQYF.

The rearrangement links TRBV4-1 to TRBJ2-3; the match to TRBD1 covers 7 bases. The germline V gene has CDR1 MGHRA and CDR2 YSYEKL. J gave up 3 bases and V 5 bases, and 11 bases lay outside the gene matches. The CDR3 contains 16 residues. The CDR3 region is CASSSPSGTATDTQYF. CDR3 coding DNA: TGCGCCAGCAGCTCCCCTTCCGGGACAGCAACAGATACGCAGTATTTT.

This clone was seen more than once but under ten times. The chain carries TRBV5-1 and TRBJ1-1; TRBD1 aligns across 9 bases. Unmatched junction bases numbered 15, after V lost 4 bases and J lost 5 bases. From germline, CDR1 is SGHRS and CDR2 YFSETQ. The CDR3 runs to 17 residues. CDR3 sequence reads: CASSPRWGGQGGTEAFF. The CDR3 region has the DNA TGCGCCAGCAGCCCACGTTGGGGGGGACAGGGAGGTACTGAAGCTTTCTTT.

This clone has just a few counts. The chain has TRBV4-1 and TRBJ1-1; 9 bases map to TRBD1. This CDR3 is 15 amino acids long. Looked up from germline, CDR1 is MGHRA and CDR2 is YSYEKL. V lost 0 bases, J lost 7 bases, and 6 bases stayed unmatched. As DNA, the CDR3 is TGCGCCAGCAGCCAAGAACAGGGACAGGGCGGTGAAGCTTTCTTT. The encoded protein is CASSQEQGQGGEAFF.

The chain joins TRBV19 to TRBJ1-2, with TRBD1 matching over 10 bases. The CDR3 is 14 amino acids. CDR1 is LNHDA and CDR2 is SQIVND in the germline V gene (reference sequence). V shed 9 bases and J 4 bases; nucleotides not matched to a gene: 8. CDR3 sequence: CASRTGGSSYGYTF. CDR3 nucleotides: TGTGCCAGCCGGACAGGGGGGAGTAGCTATGGCTACACCTTC.

The rearrangement links TRBV11-2 to TRBJ2-7, with 8 nucleotides matching TRBD1. V lost 5 bases and J lost 1; bases outside the gene matches: 10. The CDR3 is made up of 16 amino acids. CDR1 is SGHAT and CDR2 is FQNNGV in the germline V gene. The CDR3 DNA is TGTGCCAGCAGCCTCGTCAGCAGGGGGCTTTCCTACGAGCAGTACGTC. Translation gives CASSLVSRGLSYEQYV.

This clone has just one count. The chain recombines TRBV24-1 with TRBJ1-2, with 8 positions matching TRBD1. The CDR3 is made up of 17 amino acids. With 1 base clipped from V and 2 bases from J, the junction kept 8 bases outside the gene matches. Germline V gives CDR1 KGHDR, CDR2 SFDVKD. DNA for the CDR3: TGTGCCACCAGTGATTTCAGGACAGGGATAGGGAACTATGGCTACACCTTC. The encoded protein is CATSDFRTGIGNYGYTF.

The genes are TRBV27 and TRBJ1-6, with 10 bases fitting TRBD1. V was pared by 3 bases and J by 8 bases, with 7 bases of the junction left unmatched. The germline CDR1 and CDR2 sequences are MNHEY and SMNVEV (reference sequence). The length of the CDR3 is 16 residues. CDR3 coding DNA: TGTGCCAGCAGTTTCAGACAGGGGGCCAATTATTCACCCCTCCACTTT. The encoded protein is CASSFRQGANYSPLHF.

CDR3 nucleotide sequence: TGTGCCAGCAGCGCCTCGGTCGTCCAAAACTATGGCTACACCTTC. Translating gives CASSASVVQNYGYTF. This chain joins TRBV6-5 and TRBJ1-2; no firm D call. The CDR3 spans 15 residues. Deletions cut 6 bases from V and 2 bases from J, with 16 bases between. Germline V lookup: CDR1 MNHEY, CDR2 SVGAGI.

The sample holds a few counts of this clone. The chain uses TRBV28 and TRBJ1-4; possibly TRBD1 for D (6 bases). The CDR3 loop spans 16 amino acids. V was pared by 2 bases and J by 7 bases, with 17 bases between. Per the germline V gene, CDR1 is MDHEN and CDR2 is SYDVKM. CDR3 region: CASSLRSWEGGEKLFF. For the CDR3, the DNA is TGTGCCAGCAGTTTAAGGTCTTGGGAAGGGGGTGAAAAACTGTTTTTT.

CDR3 sequence: CASSEGGGWETQYF. The CDR3 coding sequence is TGTGCCAGCAGCGAGGGGGGGGGCTGGGAGACCCAGTACTTC. This chain uses TRBV6-5 with TRBJ2-5; maybe TRBD2 (7 bases). Germline CDR1 reads MNHEY; CDR2 reads SVGAGI. The V gene lost 6 bases and the J gene lost 5 bases, with 16 bases spanning the gap. The length of the CDR3 is 14 residues.

This clone has just one count. The chain links TRBV20-1 to TRBJ1-2, with D unclear. The V and J ends lost 3 bases and 5 bases respectively, with 10 bases between them. Germline CDR1 and CDR2: DFQATT and SNEGSKA (reference sequence). The CDR3 runs to 12 residues. CDR3 nucleotide sequence: TGCAGTGCTAGTTTTCAGGCTTATGGCTACACCTTC. Translation: CSASFQAYGYTF.

This clone was found a few times. V gene TRBV10-3 combines with J gene TRBJ2-3; 12 bases match TRBD2. Trimming at V came to 6 bases and at J to 0 bases, leaving 1 base not matched to a gene. Germline assignment: CDR1 ENHRY and CDR2 SYGVKD. CDR3 length equals 15 residues. CDR3 coding DNA: TGTGCCATCAGCGGACTAGCGGGAAGCACAGATACGCAGTATTTT. Its protein product is CAISGLAGSTDTQYF.

This chain joins TRBV9 and TRBJ1-1; D ambiguous. This CDR3 is 14 amino acids long. Trimming took off 2 bases at V and 0 bases at J, with 8 bases between the two ends. Germline CDR1 reads SGDLS; CDR2 reads YYNGEE. The CDR3 DNA sequence: TGTGCCAGCAGCGTCTTAACGGTGAACACTGAAGCTTTCTTT. Translation gives CASSVLTVNTEAFF.

The DNA for the CDR3 is TGTGCTAGTGACATCGGGACAGGATATGGCTACACCTTC. Protein sequence: CASDIGTGYGYTF. The rearrangement uses TRBV12-5 and TRBJ1-2; 8 bases are shared with TRBD1. CDR1 is LGHNT, CDR2 FRNRAP, per germline. V dropped 7 bases and J dropped 5; count of bases not matched to a gene: 6. The CDR3 totals 13 residues.

The CDR3: CASSLVSSGGADTQYF. The DNA of the CDR3 is TGTGCCAGCAGCTTAGTTTCTAGCGGGGGCGCAGATACGCAGTATTTT. This chain links TRBV7-8 with TRBJ2-3; 10 nucleotides agree with TRBD2. The CDR3 sequence is 16 residues long. Germline V gene sequence: CDR1 SGHVS, CDR2 FQNEAQ. Unmatched junction bases numbered 5, after V lost 1 base and J lost 4 bases.

The gene calls are TRBV2 and TRBJ1-1, with D unclear. Germline V gene lookup returns CDR1 SNHLY and CDR2 FYNNEI. CDR3 length equals 12 residues. The germline V and J ends were trimmed by 6 bases and 6 bases, with 11 bases remaining between them. The CDR3 loop is CASRGRRAEAFF. CDR3 DNA: TGTGCCAGCAGGGGGAGGAGGGCTGAAGCTTTCTTT.